This T cell receptor (beta chain) was captured by sequencing in a study of shared clonotypes between healthy human individuals. Study-wide findings and caveats: Investigators collected only blood, and repertoires in tissues likely differ. The represented genetic and exposure-history diversity was limited by the small number of donors. Among donors, sharing of clonotypes was expected to be affected by sequencing depth.

This table comes from immunoSEQ multiplex PCR, and its TCRdb copy is limited to in-frame clones, with some not included. The data hold some 2,000,000 clones, with about 95% observed a single time. For this clone: Its antigen is unidentified.

The naive CD8 subset, CD45RO-negative cells positively selected for CCR7, excluded terminally differentiated effector memory CD45RA+ cells. Germline CDR1 and CDR2: MGHDK and SYGVNS. The CDR3 totals 13 residues. Deletions cut 1 base from V and 5 bases from J, with 8 bases between. The chain recombines TRBV25-1 with TRBJ1-1; tentative D call: TRBD1 (5 bases). Material for sequencing was naive CD8+ T cells sorted from blood. The TCR originated in a man younger than 35 in good health. The CDR3, as DNA: TGTGCCAGCAGTGAATCAGGGTGGACTGAAGCTTTCTTT. It translates to CASSESGWTEAFF. The full variable domain, with the rest looked up from reference TRBV25-1 and TRBJ1-1, is EADIYQTPRYLVIGTGKKITLECSQTMGHDKMYWYQQDPGMELHLIHYSYGVNSTEKGDLSSESTVSRIRTEHFPLTLESARPSHTSQYLCASSESGWTEAFFGQGTRLTVV.